The 21 T cell receptor beta chains in this list originate from one sample, sequenced in a study of cytomegalovirus exposure and HLA in healthy donors. Libraries were prepared by immunoSEQ multiplex PCR; TCRdb keeps only in-frame clonotypes and omits some of them. The sample yields 200,000 or so clones, around 88% seen once. The sample was PBMCs. Receptor source: a woman aged 18-30 years in good health and CMV-seronegative.

V usage is TRBV7-2 and J usage is TRBJ2-7; 13 bases are a match to TRBD2. CDR3 size: 15 residues. The V and J ends lost 5 bases and 6 bases, in that order; junction bases with no gene match: 7. Germline CDR1 SGHTA, CDR2 FQGNSA. The CDR3 loop is CASSPWTSGSSEQYF. The CDR3, as DNA: TGTGCCAGCAGCCCCTGGACTAGCGGGAGTTCCGAGCAGTACTTC.

The chain employs TRBV19 and TRBJ2-1; TRBD2 matches at 13 bases. Germline-derived CDR1 and CDR2 are LNHDA and SQIVND (reference sequence). The V gene end was trimmed by 10 bases and the J gene end by 6 bases; junction bases not matched to a gene: 12. CDR3 length: 16 residues. The chain's CDR3 is CATSTRGLAGANEQFF. The CDR3 coding sequence is TGTGCCACCTCGACCCGAGGACTAGCGGGAGCCAATGAGCAGTTCTTC.

The chain employs TRBV4-2 and TRBJ2-7; 9 positions agree with TRBD2. This CDR3 has 19 amino acids. After removal of 1 base from V and 0 bases from J, the junction contained 13 bases not matched to a gene. The germline V gene encodes CDR1 LGHNA and CDR2 YNFKEQ. DNA for the CDR3: TGTGCCAGCAGCCAAGTTTCGTCCGGGGCGGGAGGGACCTCCTACGAGCAGTACTTC. Amino acid sequence: CASSQVSSGAGGTSYEQYF.

This clone was observed a few times. V and J are TRBV2 and TRBJ1-2; TRBD1 matches at 8 bases. V lost 3 bases and J lost 5; bases outside the gene matches: 2. The CDR3 is made up of 13 amino acids. Germline CDR1 and CDR2: SNHLY and FYNNEI. The CDR3 DNA follows: TGTGCCAGCAGTGATAGGACAGGGTATGGCTACACCTTC. Protein sequence: CASSDRTGYGYTF.

J is TRBJ2-2 and V is TRBV19, with 7 bases fitting TRBD1. Trimming took 1 base from V and 4 from J; bases not matched to a gene: 3. Looked up from germline, CDR1 is LNHDA and CDR2 is SQIVND (reference sequence). The CDR3 covers 15 residues. CDR3 protein: CASSIGDRGTGELFF. Written as DNA, the CDR3 is TGTGCCAGTAGTATAGGGGACAGAGGCACCGGGGAGCTGTTTTTT.

This chain joins TRBV5-3 and TRBJ2-5; a weak D match, TRBD2 (6 bases). TRBV5-3 qualifies as an ORF whose function is uncertain. This CDR3 contains 15 residues. V dropped 3 bases and J dropped 5 bases, with 17 bases sitting between them. CDR3 amino acids: CARSSAGQGWETQYF. DNA of the CDR3: TGTGCCAGAAGCTCGGCGGGGCAGGGATGGGAGACCCAGTACTTC.

The chain combines TRBV6-6 with TRBJ2-1; D might be TRBD2 (5 bases). CDR1 is MNHNY, CDR2 SVGAGI, per germline (reference sequence). The ends were cut back, 7 bases at V and 9 bases at J, with 16 bases in the middle. This CDR3 is built from 13 residues. CDR3: CASTLIQGGEQFF. The DNA for the CDR3 is TGTGCCAGCACTCTTATCCAAGGAGGTGAGCAGTTCTTC.

The CDR3: CASSLGATSGSYNEQFF. DNA for the CDR3: TGTGCCAGCAGCTTGGGGGCGACTAGCGGCTCCTACAATGAGCAGTTCTTC. V usage is TRBV5-6 and J usage is TRBJ2-1; TRBD2 aligns across 9 bases. Germline CDR1 reads SGHDT; CDR2 reads YYEEEE. V dropped 0 bases and J dropped 0; count of bases not matched to a gene: 4. This CDR3 comprises 17 residues.

The rearrangement uses TRBV19 and TRBJ2-7, with D uncertain. This CDR3 region has 14 residues. Trimming removed 5 bases from V and 3 bases from J, with 14 bases in between. Germline V gene data show CDR1 as LNHDA and CDR2 as SQIVND (reference sequence). This CDR3 is CASSANPQVYEQYF. As DNA, the CDR3 is TGTGCCAGTAGTGCAAACCCTCAGGTCTACGAGCAGTACTTC.

V is TRBV7-8 and J is TRBJ2-7; 10 bases line up with TRBD2. CDR3 length equals 16 residues. The germline V gene has CDR1 SGHVS and CDR2 FQNEAQ. V gave up 5 bases and J gave up 3 bases; unmatched junction bases: 10. The CDR3 protein is CASSAELAGNNYEQYF. The DNA of the CDR3 is TGTGCCAGCAGCGCTGAACTAGCGGGAAACAACTACGAGCAGTACTTC.

This chain uses TRBV6-6 with TRBJ2-2; D is possibly TRBD2 (6 bases). The CDR3 is made up of 15 amino acids. Germline V gene data show CDR1 as MNHNY and CDR2 as SVGAGI (reference sequence). V lost 7 bases, J lost 4 bases, and 16 bases lay in between. The CDR3 DNA is TGTGCCAGCACCCCCATAGCGGAGATCACCGGGGAGCTGTTTTTT. It codes for CASTPIAEITGELFF.

The CDR3, as DNA: TGTGCCAGCAGATTCACGGGGAGCTCCTACGAGCAGTACTTC. Protein sequence: CASRFTGSSYEQYF. The J gene is TRBJ2-7, the V gene TRBV7-9; a weak D match, TRBD2 (5 bases). Per the germline V gene, CDR1 is SEHNR and CDR2 is FQNEAQ (reference sequence). V lost 6 bases, J lost 0 bases, and 12 bases lay in between. The CDR3 runs to 14 residues.

Comments on this clone: Other nucleotide sequences from this sample produce the same CDR3. The J gene is TRBJ2-7, the V gene TRBV28; no clear D. CDR3 length: 10 residues. Trimming removed 6 bases at V and 4 bases at J, with 4 bases between. Germline V gene data show CDR1 as MDHEN and CDR2 as SYDVKM. The CDR3 coding sequence is TGTGCCAGCAGCAGGTACGAGCAGTACTTC. This encodes CASSRYEQYF.

This rearrangement joins TRBV7-9 to TRBJ1-1, with 7 positions matching TRBD1. The CDR3 length is 15 residues. In germline, CDR1 is SEHNR, CDR2 FQNEAQ (reference sequence). Unmatched junction bases numbered 10, after V lost 5 bases and J lost 4 bases. CDR3 in DNA: TGTGCCAGCAGCCCTATTAAGGGGGCGCGCACTGAAGCTTTCTTT. Translating gives CASSPIKGARTEAFF.

The chain is built from TRBV6-5 and TRBJ2-1; D is possibly TRBD2 (6 bases). The V gene's germline CDR1 is MNHEY and CDR2 SVGAGI. CDR3 length: 15 residues. Trimming stripped 6 bases from V and 0 bases from J, with 12 bases between. CDR3 residues: CASRIAESSYNEQFF. Here the CDR3 DNA reads TGTGCCAGCAGGATAGCGGAGAGCTCCTACAATGAGCAGTTCTTC.

The chain is built from TRBV19 and TRBJ2-7, with TRBD2 matching 9 bases. J lost 4 bases, V lost 5 bases, and 12 bases had no gene match. CDR1 is LNHDA, CDR2 SQIVND, per germline (reference sequence). The CDR3 runs to 16 residues. CDR3 bases: TGTGCCAGTAGTTCCAGCTACGGGACTAGCAGATACGAGCAGTACTTC. Protein: CASSSSYGTSRYEQYF.

The V and J genes are TRBV4-1 and TRBJ2-7; D is uncertain. The CDR3 runs to 13 residues. V shed 3 bases and J shed 4 bases, with 10 bases lying between them. Germline loops: CDR1 MGHRA, CDR2 YSYEKL. The CDR3 bases are TGCGCCAGCAGCCATCGGCCAGGTTACGAGCAGTACTTC. As protein: CASSHRPGYEQYF.

This clone was counted once. The rearrangement links TRBV11-1 to TRBJ2-4; 12 bases align to TRBD2. Germline CDR1 and CDR2: SGHAT and FQDESV (reference sequence). The CDR3 has 17 amino acids. V was pared by 3 bases and J by 6 bases, with 9 bases of the junction left unmatched. The CDR3 DNA reads TGTGCCAGCAGCTTGTCGGCCATGGGACTAGCGGGAAACATTCAGTACTTC. Its translation: CASSLSAMGLAGNIQYF.

This clone was seen only once. The chain couples TRBV5-4 to TRBJ2-5; D gene uncertain. The CDR3 is 14 residues long. Germline V lookup: CDR1 SGHNT, CDR2 YYREEE (reference sequence). Trimming removed 0 bases from V and 1 base from J, with 7 bases in between. This CDR3 reads CASSLDRVQETQYF. The CDR3 nucleotides read TGTGCCAGCAGCTTGGATCGGGTCCAAGAGACCCAGTACTTC.

This chain links TRBV6-5 with TRBJ1-5; D gene ambiguous. Looked up from germline, CDR1 is MNHEY and CDR2 is SVGAGI. This CDR3 has 15 amino acids. V lost 1 base and J lost 3, with 10 bases in between. The CDR3 coding sequence is TGTGCCAGCAGTTACTATTCGGGAGCCAATCAGCCCCAGCATTTT. Its protein is CASSYYSGANQPQHF.

The genes are TRBV11-2 and TRBJ2-1; 16 bases map to TRBD2. This CDR3 spans 15 amino acids. CDR1 and CDR2 from the germline V gene are SGHAT and FQNNGV. With 3 bases clipped from V and 7 bases from J, the junction kept 0 bases outside the gene matches. CDR3 loop: CASSLGLAGGNEQFF. The DNA for the CDR3 is TGTGCCAGCAGCTTGGGACTAGCGGGAGGGAATGAGCAGTTCTTC. The full variable domain, rest sourced from reference TRBV11-2 and TRBJ2-1, is EAGVAQSPRYKIIEKRQSVAFWCNPISGHATLYWYQQILGQGPKLLIQFQNNGVVDDSQLPKDRFSAERLKGVDSTLKIQPAKLEDSAVYLCASSLGLAGGNEQFFGPGTRLTVL.